A single sample gave rise to the 27 T cell receptor beta chains below, sequenced in a study of cytotoxic CD8 clonotypes in ibrutinib-treated CLL. TCRdb's copy holds only in-frame clones and misses some; the assay was immunoSEQ multiplex PCR. The sample consists of 76,000 or so clones, approximately 82% of them appearing once. The input for sequencing was PBMCs, taken after 24 months of ibrutinib treatment. These TCRs come from a human donor with chronic lymphocytic leukemia.

This sequence joins TRBV5-1 and TRBJ1-5, with 11 nucleotides matching TRBD1. Germline values: CDR1 SGHRS, CDR2 YFSETQ. The CDR3 covers 15 residues. The ends lost 4 bases at V and 6 bases at J; junction bases unmatched: 6. CDR3 protein: CASSLGTGGFQPQHF. The CDR3 DNA is TGCGCCAGCAGCCTCGGGACAGGGGGATTTCAGCCCCAGCATTTT.

This chain joins TRBV11-3 and TRBJ1-1; D unclear. Germline CDR1 is SGHNT and CDR2 is YENEEA. The CDR3 runs 13 residues. Trimming removed 0 bases from V and 5 bases from J, with 7 bases in between. The CDR3 is CASSLDSSTEAFF. The CDR3 coding sequence is TGTGCCAGCAGCTTAGATTCTAGTACTGAAGCTTTCTTT.

The rearrangement links TRBV18 to TRBJ1-4; D is unclear. V shed 2 bases and J shed 4 bases, with 8 bases lying between them. The germline V gene has CDR1 KGHSH and CDR2 LQKENI. The CDR3 spans 14 residues. CDR3 DNA sequence: TGTGCCAGCTCACCAGGGAACAGTAATGAAAAACTGTTTTTT. This translates into CASSPGNSNEKLFF.

The rearrangement joins TRBV6-1 to TRBJ1-6; D may be TRBD1 (6 bases). Germline CDR1 MNHNS, CDR2 SASEGT. V was cut by 8 bases and J by 4 bases, with 9 bases left in between. This CDR3 is built from 13 residues. The CDR3 DNA is TGTGCCAGCGGGACACCTTATAATTCACCCCTCCACTTT. This sequence encodes CASGTPYNSPLHF.

V is TRBV3-1 (or the pseudogene TRBV3-2) and J is TRBJ1-1; D remains ambiguous. This CDR3 comprises 9 residues. Looked up from germline, CDR1 is LGHDT and CDR2 is YNNKEL (reference sequence). Trimming took off 0 bases at V and 12 bases at J, with 2 bases between the two ends. CDR3 sequence (DNA): TGTGCCAGCAGCCAAGAAACTTTCTTT. It specifies CASSQETFF.

This chain joins TRBV5-4 and TRBJ2-1; 14 bases match TRBD2. Germline assignment: CDR1 SGHNT and CDR2 YYREEE (reference sequence). CDR3 length: 17 residues. J was trimmed by 7 bases and V by 4 bases; bases with no gene match: 10. The CDR3 bases are TGTGCCAGCAGCGGGGAGACTAGCGGGAGGGCCATGAATGAGCAGTTCTTC. As protein: CASSGETSGRAMNEQFF.

With respect to this clone: One end of the junction is discordant with germline, which a read error may explain. The genes are TRBV15 and TRBJ2-5, with D unclear. The CDR3 has 13 residues. The germline V gene encodes CDR1 LNHNV and CDR2 YYDKDF (reference sequence). Written as DNA, the CDR3 is TGTGCCACCAGCAGAGAGATTTCAGAGCCCCAGTACTTC. This translates into CATSREISEPQYF.

J is TRBJ1-1 and V is TRBV11-1; D not certain. Looked up from germline, CDR1 is SGHAT and CDR2 is FQDESV (reference sequence). Trimming removed 5 bases at V and 1 base at J, with 8 bases between. This CDR3 has 13 amino acids. As DNA, the CDR3 is TGTGCCAGCAGCCTCTGGGGGAACACTGAAGCTTTCTTT. It translates to CASSLWGNTEAFF. The full variable domain, in which reference TRBV11-1 and TRBJ1-1 provide the parts outside the CDR3, is EAEVAQSPRYKITEKSQAVAFWCDPISGHATLYWYRQILGQGPELLVQFQDESVVDDSQLPKDRFSAERLKGVDSTLKIQPAELGDSAMYLCASSLWGNTEAFFGQGTRLTVV.

V usage is TRBV7-9 and J usage is TRBJ2-5, with 7 positions matching TRBD2. CDR3 size: 14 residues. Germline lookup yields CDR1 SEHNR and CDR2 FQNEAQ (reference sequence). V gave up 2 bases and J gave up 4 bases; unmatched junction bases: 4. The CDR3 region is CASSLSGEGETQYF. The DNA of the CDR3 is TGTGCCAGCAGCTTAAGCGGGGAGGGAGAGACCCAGTACTTC.

The V call is TRBV4-3, the J call TRBJ1-2, with 7 bases identical to TRBD1. V lost 2 bases to trimming and J lost 8 bases; unmatched junction nucleotides: 11. Germline values: CDR1 LGHNA, CDR2 YSLEER. The CDR3 contains 15 residues. The CDR3 sequence is CASSQNVGQVSGYTF. The CDR3, as DNA: TGCGCCAGCAGCCAAAACGTCGGACAGGTGTCCGGCTACACCTTC.

The genes are TRBV28 and TRBJ1-5; D unclear. V lost 7 bases, J lost 2 bases, and 12 bases lay in between. CDR1 and CDR2 (germline): MDHEN, SYDVKM. The CDR3 contains 14 residues. DNA of the CDR3: TGTGCCAGCACGTCGGACTGGGGCAATCAGCCCCAGCATTTT. Its protein is CASTSDWGNQPQHF.

This sequence joins TRBV11-2 and TRBJ2-7, with 9 bases that match TRBD2. V gave up 2 bases and J gave up 2 bases; unmatched junction bases: 4. Germline assignment: CDR1 SGHAT and CDR2 FQNNGV. The CDR3 totals 15 residues. The CDR3 region is CASSLRASGAYEQYF. The CDR3 DNA sequence: TGTGCCAGCAGCTTAAGGGCTAGCGGGGCCTACGAGCAGTACTTC.

The genes are TRBV7-3 and TRBJ2-1; D is uncertain. This CDR3 region has 13 residues. Germline CDR1 SGHTA, CDR2 FQGTGA. Trimming stripped 5 bases from V and 4 bases from J, with 9 bases between. The CDR3 is CASSRTSYNEQFF. The CDR3 DNA reads TGTGCCAGCAGCCGGACCAGTTACAATGAGCAGTTCTTC.

This clone showed up just a few times. This chain joins TRBV7-2 and TRBJ1-5, with unresolved D. The ends were cut back, 1 base at V and 2 bases at J, with 6 bases in the middle. CDR1 and CDR2 from the germline V gene are SGHTA and FQGNSA. This CDR3 has 14 amino acids. CDR3 bases: TGTGCCAGCAGCTTAGATTCGGGCAATCAGCCCCAGCATTTT. Encoded protein: CASSLDSGNQPQHF.

The chain joins TRBV28 to TRBJ1-1; the D is unclear. V lost 3 bases and J lost 1, with 18 bases in between. Looked up from germline, CDR1 is MDHEN and CDR2 is SYDVKM. This CDR3 has 17 residues. CDR3 sequence reads: CASSFPDRSLRNTEAFF. CDR3 nucleotides: TGTGCCAGCAGTTTTCCGGACCGGTCGTTAAGGAACACTGAAGCTTTCTTT.

This chain links TRBV29-1 with TRBJ2-3, with D possibly called TRBD1 or TRBD2 (5 bases each). The CDR3 extends over 12 amino acids. Germline V lookup: CDR1 SQVTM, CDR2 ANQGSEA. Trimming left V 3 bases short and J 13 bases short, with 17 bases between. CDR3 nucleotide sequence: TGCAGCGTTGAGATGGGGACGGGTTTAGAGTATTTT. As protein: CSVEMGTGLEYF.

The genes are TRBV10-3 and TRBJ1-4; D is perhaps TRBD1 (6 bases). The germline CDR1 and CDR2 sequences are ENHRY and SYGVKD. The ends were cut back, 0 bases at V and 7 bases at J, with 12 bases in the middle. This CDR3 has 15 amino acids. CDR3 coding DNA: TGTGCCATCAGTGAGTCGGTGGGGGCTGGTGAAAAACTGTTTTTT. This encodes CAISESVGAGEKLFF.

V and J are TRBV5-6 and TRBJ1-1; D gene uncertain. V shed 1 base and J shed 2 bases, with 6 bases lying between them. The CDR3 extends over 13 amino acids. The V gene's germline CDR1 is SGHDT and CDR2 YYEEEE. The CDR3 loop reads CASSLIGNTEAFF. The DNA of the CDR3 is TGTGCCAGCAGCTTGATCGGAAACACTGAAGCTTTCTTT.

The chain uses TRBV9 and TRBJ2-1; a possible D gene is TRBD2 (6 bases). The CDR3 contains 18 residues. Trimming pared 4 bases from V and 5 bases from J, leaving 25 bases between. Germline V CDR1 and CDR2: SGDLS, YYNGEE. The CDR3 DNA follows: TGTGCCAGCAGCCTAGACCCGGGGAGACTAGGGTCCCACAATGAGCAGTTCTTC. Encoded protein: CASSLDPGRLGSHNEQFF. The entire variable domain, with the rest obtained from reference TRBV9 and TRBJ2-1, is as follows: DSGVTQTPKHLITATGQRVTLRCSPRSGDLSVYWYQQSLDQGLQFLIQYYNGEERAKGNILERFSAQQFPDLHSELNLSSLELGDSALYFCASSLDPGRLGSHNEQFFGPGTRLTVL.

The CDR3 here is CASSPGQASYEQYF. The CDR3 nucleotides are TGTGCCAGCAGCCCGGGACAGGCTTCCTACGAGCAGTACTTC. The gene calls are TRBV19 and TRBJ2-7; 8 nucleotides line up with TRBD1. The CDR3 has 14 residues. J was trimmed by 1 base and V by 9 bases; bases with no gene match: 8. Germline loops: CDR1 LNHDA, CDR2 SQIVND (reference sequence).

The V gene is TRBV6-6, the J gene TRBJ1-5; no clear D gene. The CDR3 has 13 amino acids. Per the germline V gene, CDR1 is MNHNY and CDR2 is SVGAGI (reference sequence). The germline V and J ends were trimmed by 6 bases and 1 base, with 7 bases remaining between them. The CDR3, as DNA: TGTGCCAGCAGCCCGTGGAGCAATCAGCCCCAGCATTTT. It codes for CASSPWSNQPQHF.

The chain uses TRBV18 and TRBJ2-7; 11 nucleotides agree with TRBD1. V dropped 3 bases and J dropped 3; count of bases not matched to a gene: 7. Germline CDR1 and CDR2: KGHSH and LQKENI. The length of the CDR3 is 16 residues. CDR3 bases: TGTGCCAGCTCACCGAGCGGGGACAGGGGGAGCTACGAGCAGTACTTC. Translating it yields CASSPSGDRGSYEQYF.

V is TRBV14 and J is TRBJ2-3; 13 bases match TRBD2. With V trimmed by 3 bases and J by 2 bases, 11 bases remained unmatched. The CDR3 covers 19 residues. Germline CDR1 is SGHDN and CDR2 is FVKESK. The CDR3 sequence: CASSHGLAGVTLVTDTQYF. The CDR3 nucleotides read TGTGCCAGCAGCCACGGACTAGCGGGAGTAACTCTGGTCACAGATACGCAGTATTTT.

The CDR3 bases are TGTGCCAGCAGCTTGGGAGGGAATAACTATGGCTACACCTTC. It specifies CASSLGGNNYGYTF. The rearrangement uses TRBV5-5 and TRBJ1-2; D is ambiguous. Germline loops: CDR1 SGHKS, CDR2 YYEKEE (reference sequence). CDR3 length equals 14 residues. Trimming cost V 0 bases and J 1 base, with 7 bases left between them.

This clone appeared a single time. This rearrangement joins TRBV6-1 to TRBJ2-2; maybe TRBD1 (6 bases). This CDR3 has 14 amino acids. V was trimmed by 6 bases and J by 3 bases, leaving 11 bases between them. Germline CDR1 MNHNS, CDR2 SASEGT. CDR3 DNA: TGTGCCAGCAGCAAAAACAGGGACACCGGGGAGCTGTTTTTT. It specifies CASSKNRDTGELFF.

On this clone itself: Other DNA sequences in the same sample also yield this CDR3. The V and J genes are TRBV28 and TRBJ2-3; D not resolved. V was cut by 6 bases and J by 6 bases, with 10 bases left in between. The V gene's germline CDR1 is MDHEN and CDR2 SYDVKM. The CDR3 is made up of 12 amino acids. CDR3 region: CASSPRTDTQYF. The DNA for the CDR3 is TGTGCCAGCAGCCCTCGGACGGATACGCAGTATTTT.

V gene TRBV5-4 combines with J gene TRBJ2-7; D perhaps matches TRBD2 (5 bases). The germline V and J ends were trimmed by 5 bases and 2 bases, with 11 bases remaining between them. The CDR3 is made up of 13 amino acids. Per the germline V gene, CDR1 is SGHNT and CDR2 is YYREEE (reference sequence). CDR3 loop: CASSATGTYEQYF. DNA for the CDR3: TGTGCCAGCAGTGCGACGGGAACCTACGAGCAGTACTTC.